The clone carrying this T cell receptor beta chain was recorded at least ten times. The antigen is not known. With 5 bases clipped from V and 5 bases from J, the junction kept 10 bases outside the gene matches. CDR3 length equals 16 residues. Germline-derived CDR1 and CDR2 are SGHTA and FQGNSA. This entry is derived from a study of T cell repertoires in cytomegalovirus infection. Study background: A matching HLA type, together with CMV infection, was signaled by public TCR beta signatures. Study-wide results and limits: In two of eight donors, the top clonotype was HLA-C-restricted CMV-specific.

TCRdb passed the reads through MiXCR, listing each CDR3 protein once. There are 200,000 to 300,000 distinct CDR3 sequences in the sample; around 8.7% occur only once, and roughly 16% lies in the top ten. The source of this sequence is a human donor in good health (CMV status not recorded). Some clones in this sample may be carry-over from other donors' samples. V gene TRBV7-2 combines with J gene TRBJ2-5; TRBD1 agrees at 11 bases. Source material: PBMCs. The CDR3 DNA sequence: TGTGCCAGCAGCCCTCGGACAGGGGGCGTTCGGGAGACCCAGTACTTC. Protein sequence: CASSPRTGGVRETQYF.